Presented here are 16 T cell receptor beta chains from one specimen sequenced in a study of blood T cell repertoires in COVID-19. Profiled with immunoSEQ multiplex PCR; TCRdb holds only in-frame clones, not every one. This sample has tens of thousands of clones; 70% to 85% occur once, and the top ten carry 20% to 25%. Source material: peripheral blood. These receptor sequences come from a man in his 60s with acute or convalescent COVID-19.

J is TRBJ2-3 and V is TRBV15, with D maybe TRBD1 (5 bases). Trimming removed 0 bases from V and 7 bases from J, with 8 bases in between. Germline V lookup: CDR1 LNHNV, CDR2 YYDKDF (reference sequence). The CDR3 extends over 13 amino acids. CDR3: CATSREDRNTQYF. The CDR3 DNA is TGTGCCACCAGCAGAGAAGACAGAAATACGCAGTATTTT.

This rearrangement joins TRBV19 to TRBJ1-6; possibly TRBD1 for D (6 bases). The ends were cut back, 4 bases at V and 6 bases at J, with 13 bases in the middle. In germline, CDR1 is LNHDA, CDR2 SQIVND (reference sequence). This CDR3 is 15 amino acids long. CDR3 protein: CASSTDDRPNSPLHF. CDR3 coding DNA: TGTGCCAGTAGTACGGACGACAGGCCTAATTCACCCCTCCACTTT.

The genes are TRBV11-1 and TRBJ1-6; 7 positions match TRBD1. The CDR3 spans 14 residues. V was pared by 2 bases and J by 6 bases, with 1 base of the junction left unmatched. CDR1 and CDR2 from the germline V gene are SGHAT and FQDESV (reference sequence). The CDR3 protein is CASSLPGGNSPLHF. CDR3 sequence (DNA): TGTGCCAGCAGCTTACCAGGGGGTAATTCACCCCTCCACTTT.

The chain is built from TRBV7-2 and TRBJ2-1, with 9 bases aligning to TRBD2. V was clipped by 3 bases and J by 15 bases; unmatched bases: 12. CDR3 length equals 14 residues. Germline loops: CDR1 SGHTA, CDR2 FQGNSA. The chain's CDR3 is CASSFKGTGTSMFF. In DNA, the CDR3 is TGTGCCAGCAGCTTTAAGGGCACCGGGACTAGCATGTTCTTC.

The rearrangement joins TRBV12-3 or TRBV12-4 to TRBJ1-6; 7 positions agree with TRBD1. Germline trimming cut 6 bases from V and 5 bases from J; bases unmatched to any gene: 1. The CDR3 consists of 13 residues. The chain's CDR3 is CASRGQDNSPLHF. Written as DNA, the CDR3 is TGTGCCAGCAGAGGACAGGATAATTCACCCCTCCACTTT.

The V gene is TRBV19, the J gene TRBJ1-1; no definite D call. Trimming cost V 5 bases and J 0 bases, with 7 bases left between them. Germline V gene data show CDR1 as LNHDA and CDR2 as SQIVND (reference sequence). The CDR3 length is 13 residues. The CDR3 here is CASSAQLNTEAFF. The CDR3 DNA follows: TGTGCCAGTAGTGCACAATTGAACACTGAAGCTTTCTTT.

The J gene is TRBJ2-3, the V gene TRBV5-1; TRBD2 matches 10 bases. V was pared by 7 bases and J by 4 bases, with 9 bases of the junction left unmatched. Germline V gene data show CDR1 as SGHRS and CDR2 as YFSETQ. This CDR3 is 15 amino acids long. CDR3 sequence reads: CASGLSGGASDTQYF. Here the CDR3 DNA reads TGCGCCAGCGGCCTAAGCGGGGGGGCCTCAGATACGCAGTATTTT.

The J gene is TRBJ1-6, the V gene TRBV3-1 (or the pseudogene TRBV3-2), with TRBD1 identical over 8 bases. The CDR3 sequence is 21 residues long. With V trimmed by 2 bases and J by 0 bases, 15 bases remained unmatched. Germline assignment: CDR1 LGHDT and CDR2 YNNKEL (reference sequence). In nucleotides, the CDR3 is TGTGCCAGCAGCCAATCACCAGTGGGACAGGCCACGAGCTCCTATAATTCACCCCTCCACTTT. Translation gives CASSQSPVGQATSSYNSPLHF.

This chain links TRBV5-1 with TRBJ1-6; TRBD1 might be the D (6 bases). Trimming pared 2 bases from V and 8 bases from J, leaving 14 bases between. Germline assignment: CDR1 SGHRS and CDR2 YFSETQ. This CDR3 region has 15 residues. The CDR3 reads CASSFARGFDSPLHF. The CDR3 DNA follows: TGCGCCAGCAGCTTTGCCAGGGGTTTCGATTCACCCCTCCACTTT.

The chain uses TRBV5-6 and TRBJ2-7; the D gene is possibly TRBD1 (5 bases). CDR1 SGHDT and CDR2 YYEEEE come from the germline V gene. The CDR3 contains 16 residues. The V and J ends lost 0 bases and 5 bases respectively, with 18 bases between them. CDR3 sequence: CASSLGGWGPSHEQYV. The CDR3 DNA is TGTGCCAGCAGCTTGGGGGGTTGGGGCCCGTCCCACGAGCAGTACGTC.

The chain is built from TRBV9 and TRBJ2-2, with TRBD1 matching 7 bases. CDR1 and CDR2 (germline): SGDLS, YYNGEE. The CDR3 is made up of 15 amino acids. Losses at the gene ends were 4 bases for V and 0 bases for J; bases not matched to a gene: 3. In DNA form, the CDR3 reads TGTGCCAGCAGCTTTCAGGGGGCGAACACCGGGGAGCTGTTTTTT. Protein product: CASSFQGANTGELFF.

The DNA of the CDR3 is TGTGCCAGCAGGACAGGGGGCCAAGAGACCCAGTACTTC. Encoded protein: CASRTGGQETQYF. The chain is built from TRBV27 and TRBJ2-5; 9 bases agree with TRBD1. The CDR3 runs 13 residues. Germline V CDR1 and CDR2: MNHEY, SMNVEV (reference sequence). V gave up 6 bases and J gave up 1 base; unmatched junction bases: 0.

The chain carries TRBV2 and TRBJ2-3, with 12 nucleotides matching TRBD2. CDR3 length: 16 residues. J gave up 0 bases and V 9 bases, and 7 bases lay outside the gene matches. From germline, CDR1 is SNHLY and CDR2 FYNNEI. The CDR3 bases are TGTGCCAGAACTAGCGGGGGGTCTGCTAGCACAGATACGCAGTATTTT. Translating gives CARTSGGSASTDTQYF.

Of note for this clone: Mismatch with germline at one junction end may stem from a read error. CDR3 sequence reads: CASTQRTHLYGHTF. CDR3 in DNA: TGTGCCAGTACCCAGCGGACCCACCTCTATGGCCACACCTTC. The chain employs TRBV19 and TRBJ1-2; D remains unclear. Germline assignment: CDR1 LNHDA and CDR2 SQIVND (reference sequence). This CDR3 is 14 amino acids long.

CDR3 loop: CASSFRQGGTEAFF. In DNA form, the CDR3 reads TGTGCCAGCAGCTTTAGACAGGGAGGCACTGAAGCTTTCTTT. This rearrangement joins TRBV7-2 to TRBJ1-1; 7 bases are shared with TRBD1. Germline CDR1 and CDR2: SGHTA and FQGNSA. The trim removed 3 bases at V and 4 bases at J, leaving 5 bases unmatched. This CDR3 is 14 amino acids long.

The chain links TRBV7-2 to TRBJ2-3; D possibly corresponds to TRBD2 (5 bases). Germline CDR1 SGHTA, CDR2 FQGNSA. This CDR3 is built from 16 residues. The ends were cut back, 5 bases at V and 0 bases at J, with 15 bases in the middle. CDR3 sequence: CASSQRAEPSTDTQYF. The CDR3 region has the DNA TGTGCCAGCAGCCAACGAGCGGAACCTAGCACAGATACGCAGTATTTT.